This is a list of T cell receptor beta chains from one sample in a study of blood T cells in healthy people across ages. Each CDR3 protein is one row after TCRdb ran MiXCR on the 5' RACE reads. The table records more than 1,400,000 distinct CDR3 sequences, roughly 40% of them present only once. Sequences were obtained from blood. The receptors were sampled from a woman in her late teens or twenties in good health. The CDR3 runs from the conserved cysteine through the conserved F or W. D genes are given only for firm matches. Clone size is given for some rows only: seen once, a few or many times, or a class if the clone is expanded.

TRBV6-6	13	TRBJ2-5	.	.	CASRRFQQETQYF	TGTGCCAGCAGAAGGTTTCAGCAAGAGACCCAGTACTTC
TRBV12-3/TRBV12-4	15	TRBJ1-2	TRBD1	few	CASSPETGLNYGYTF	TGTGCCAGCAGTCCCGAGACAGGGCTCAACTATGGCTACACCTTC
TRBV5-1	14	TRBJ2-5	.	few	CASSSSDGRETQYF	TGCGCCAGCAGCTCGTCGGACGGAAGGGAGACCCAGTACTTC
TRBV12-3/TRBV12-4	12	TRBJ1-1	.	.	CASSLGVCKAFF	TGTGCCAGCAGTTTAGGTGTGTGTAAAGCTTTCTTT
TRBV30	14	TRBJ2-7	.	.	CAWSGLLRSDEQYF	TGTGCCTGGAGTGGGCTTCTTAGGAGCGACGAGCAGTACTTC
TRBV29-1	12	TRBJ1-1	.	few	CSVEHGNTEAFF	TGCAGCGTTGAGCACGGGAACACTGAAGCTTTCTTT
TRBV6-4	13	TRBJ1-6	.	.	CASSRGGDSPLHF	TGTGCCAGCAGTAGGGGGGGAGATTCACCCCTCCACTTT
TRBV20-1	16	TRBJ2-1	TRBD2	.	CSARDRRLAGGFERFF	TGCAGTGCTAGAGATCGGAGACTAGCGGGAGGTTTTGAGCGGTTCTTC
TRBV7-9	15	TRBJ2-3	.	many	CASSPGQGNTDTQYF	TGTGCCAGCAGCCCGGGTCAGGGTAACACAGATACGCAGTATTTT
TRBV20-1	14	TRBJ2-7	.	.	CSARGRFPAYEQYF	TGCAGTGCTAGAGGACGGTTCCCTGCCTACGAGCAGTACTTC
TRBV7-2	19	TRBJ1-6	.	.	CASSSSQSGTSLYNSPLHF	TGTGCCAGCAGCTCATCTCAATCCGGGACTTCGTTATATAATTCACCCCTCCACTTT
TRBV5-1	11	TRBJ2-7	.	few	CASSWEHEQYF	TGCGCCAGCAGCTGGGAGCACGAGCAGTACTTC
TRBV20-1	15	TRBJ2-5	.	once	CSARVLEGHRETQYF	TGCAGTGCTAGAGTATTGGAGGGCCATAGGGAGACCCAGTACTTC
TRBV6-6	13	TRBJ1-4	.	few	CATRDSSPEKLFF	TGTGCCACCCGAGACAGCTCGCCTGAAAAACTGTTTTTT
TRBV11-2	19	TRBJ2-3	TRBD2	.	CASSSTSGLAGGHEDTQYF	TGTGCCAGCAGCTCAACATCGGGACTAGCGGGAGGGCATGAAGATACGCAGTATTTT
TRBV12-3/TRBV12-4	16	TRBJ1-1	TRBD1	once	CASSPHGTGPLAEAFF	TGTGCCAGCAGTCCTCATGGGACAGGCCCTCTAGCTGAAGCTTTCTTT
TRBV29-1	13	TRBJ2-3	.	.	CSVEARGTDTQYF	TGCAGCGTTGAAGCCAGGGGCACAGATACGCAGTATTTT
TRBV12-3/TRBV12-4	16	TRBJ2-3	TRBD2	few	CASSFQLAGFTDTQYF	TGTGCCAGCAGTTTTCAGCTAGCGGGGTTCACAGATACGCAGTATTTT
TRBV11-2	17	TRBJ1-4	.	.	CASSIGVGRNNNEKLFF	TGTGCCAGCAGCATCGGAGTGGGACGGAACAATAATGAAAAACTGTTTTTT
TRBV7-2	13	TRBJ2-7	.	once	CASSAQDTYEQYF	TGTGCCAGCAGCGCCCAGGACACGTACGAGCAGTACTTC
TRBV14	14	TRBJ1-1	.	.	CASSQLTGSTEAFF	TGTGCCAGCAGCCAATTAACAGGGAGCACTGAAGCTTTCTTT
TRBV5-1	16	TRBJ2-7	TRBD1	few	CASSLDPGQGAYEQYF	TGCGCCAGCAGCTTGGACCCGGGACAGGGAGCCTACGAGCAGTACTTC
TRBV12-3/TRBV12-4	16	TRBJ2-7	TRBD1	few	CASSWGTGQNSYEQYF	TGTGCCAGCAGTTGGGGGACAGGACAGAACTCCTATGAGCAGTACTTC
TRBV20-1	17	TRBJ2-5	.	.	CSAREQEDYLRQETQYF	TGCAGTGCTAGAGAACAGGAGGACTACCTCAGACAAGAGACCCAGTACTTC
TRBV7-2	13	TRBJ2-5	.	.	CASSTRYQETQYF	TGTGCCAGCAGCACCCGGTACCAAGAGACCCAGTACTTC
TRBV7-9	18	TRBJ2-4	.	few	CASSPKDLPILAKNIQYF	TGTGCCAGCAGCCCCAAGGATCTCCCCATACTAGCCAAAAACATTCAGTACTTC
TRBV27	15	TRBJ1-2	.	.	CASSPRGVLSYGYTF	TGTGCCAGCAGTCCCCGAGGGGTCTTAAGCTATGGCTACACCTTC
TRBV11-2	15	TRBJ2-2	.	.	CASSLTEMNTGELFF	TGTGCCAGCAGCTTGACGGAGATGAACACCGGGGAGCTGTTTTTT
TRBV6-1	12	TRBJ2-7	.	.	CASSEGFLGQYF	TGTGCCAGCAGTGAAGGGTTCCTAGGGCAGTACTTC
TRBV24-1	13	TRBJ2-1	.	few	CATSDSKDFVRFF	TGTGCCACCAGTGATTCGAAGGACTTTGTACGGTTCTTC
TRBV7-9	12	TRBJ2-5	.	.	CASRLSGLPQYF	TGTGCCAGCAGATTATCCGGCCTCCCGCAGTACTTC
TRBV29-1	13	TRBJ2-7	.	few	CSGIRDTSYEQYF	TGCAGCGGAATCCGGGACACATCCTACGAGCAGTACTTC
TRBV2	12	TRBJ1-2	TRBD1	.	CARDRGGYGYTF	TGTGCCAGGGACAGGGGAGGATATGGCTACACCTTC
TRBV2	15	TRBJ2-1	TRBD2	.	CASRELAGVSREQFF	TGTGCCAGCAGGGAACTAGCGGGAGTTTCACGAGAGCAGTTCTTC
TRBV20-1	16	TRBJ2-5	TRBD2	.	CSATPGLAGAQETQYF	TGCAGTGCCACCCCGGGACTAGCGGGGGCACAAGAGACCCAGTACTTC
TRBV7-2	14	TRBJ2-2	TRBD2	few	CASRWREGTGELFF	TGTGCCAGCAGATGGCGGGAGGGGACCGGGGAGCTGTTTTTT
TRBV28	15	TRBJ1-2	.	.	CASSPKYRATYGYTF	TGTGCCAGCAGTCCCAAGTACCGGGCTACCTATGGCTACACCTTC
TRBV9	16	TRBJ1-2	TRBD1	.	CASSDPRDRDFYGYTF	TGTGCCAGCAGCGACCCCCGGGACAGGGATTTCTATGGCTACACCTTC
TRBV6-1	14	TRBJ2-3	.	.	CASSVRLRTDTQYF	TGTGCCAGCAGTGTTCGACTGCGCACAGATACGCAGTATTTT
TRBV7-9	15	TRBJ2-7	TRBD1	few	CASSSGQANSYEQYF	TGTGCCAGCAGCTCTGGACAGGCTAACTCCTACGAGCAGTACTTC
TRBV4-1	16	TRBJ1-5	.	few	CASSPSVGGGDQPQHF	TGCGCCAGCAGCCCCTCAGTCGGGGGTGGCGATCAGCCCCAGCATTTT
TRBV6-5	15	TRBJ1-2	TRBD1	few	CASRGQGAPNYGYTF	TGTGCCAGCAGGGGACAGGGGGCCCCAAACTATGGCTACACCTTC
TRBV5-6	13	TRBJ2-7	.	many	CASSLGSRAEQYF	TGTGCCAGCAGCTTGGGTAGTCGCGCCGAGCAGTACTTC
TRBV27	15	TRBJ1-1	.	.	CASSLAGPTYTEAFF	TGTGCCAGCAGTTTGGCGGGACCTACCTACACTGAAGCTTTCTTT
TRBV3-1	14	TRBJ1-1	.	.	CASSRGVSGTEAFF	TGTGCCAGCAGCCGGGGGGTTAGTGGAACTGAAGCTTTCTTT
TRBV10-3	16	TRBJ1-2	TRBD1	.	CAISESRDSNNYGYTF	TGTGCCATCAGTGAGTCGAGGGACAGTAATAACTATGGCTACACCTTC
TRBV11-2	13	TRBJ2-5	.	few	CASSQTSPETQYF	TGTGCCAGCAGCCAGACTAGTCCAGAGACCCAGTACTTC
TRBV7-6	15	TRBJ2-5	.	.	CASSPIGKGQETQYF	TGTGCCAGCAGCCCCATCGGAAAGGGGCAAGAGACCCAGTACTTC
TRBV4-2	15	TRBJ2-5	.	.	CASSQDWGFQETQYF	TGTGCCAGCAGCCAAGATTGGGGGTTTCAAGAGACCCAGTACTTC